A single sample is the source of the 23 T cell receptor beta chains below, sequenced in a study of blood T cell repertoires in COVID-19. TCRdb's table, derived via immunoSEQ multiplex PCR, lists solely in-frame clones and lacks some. This table has 300,000 to 450,000 clones, 85% appearing once. Sequences were obtained from peripheral blood. The receptors originated from a woman aged 18-29 years with acute or convalescent COVID-19.

The chain has TRBV11-2 and TRBJ2-7, with TRBD2 identical over 7 bases. CDR1 and CDR2 (germline): SGHAT, FQNNGV. J lost 5 bases, V lost 8 bases, and 12 bases had no gene match. The CDR3 extends over 14 amino acids. CDR3 bases: TGTGCCAGCCGTGGGGGGGGGAGTCGGGACGAGCAGTACTTC. Its translation: CASRGGGSRDEQYF.

This chain connects TRBV28 to TRBJ1-3; TRBD1 aligns across 9 bases. The J segment lost 3 bases and the V segment lost 5 bases, leaving 11 bases of the junction unmatched. Germline CDR1 is MDHEN and CDR2 is SYDVKM. CDR3 length equals 17 residues. The CDR3: CASSLLGQGFGGNTIYF. The CDR3 nucleotides read TGTGCCAGCAGTCTACTCGGACAGGGGTTCGGTGGAAACACCATATATTTT. The full variable domain, completed using reference TRBV28 and TRBJ1-3, is DVKVTQSSRYLVKRTGEKVFLECVQDMDHENMFWYRQDPGLGLRLIYFSYDVKMKEKGDIPEGYSVSREKKERFSLILESASTNQTSMYLCASSLLGQGFGGNTIYFGEGSWLTVV.

J is TRBJ2-2 and V is TRBV9, with TRBD1 identical over 8 bases. The germline CDR1 and CDR2 sequences are SGDLS and YYNGEE. Trimming at V came to 4 bases and at J to 3 bases, leaving 5 bases not matched to a gene. The CDR3 is 15 residues long. This chain's CDR3 is CASSSTTGDTGELFF. The CDR3 nucleotides read TGTGCCAGCAGCTCGACGACAGGGGACACCGGGGAGCTGTTTTTT. Combining the CDR3 with reference TRBV9 and TRBJ2-2 gives the whole variable domain DSGVTQTPKHLITATGQRVTLRCSPRSGDLSVYWYQQSLDQGLQFLIQYYNGEERAKGNILERFSAQQFPDLHSELNLSSLELGDSALYFCASSSTTGDTGELFFGEGSRLTVL.

The rearrangement joins TRBV3-1 (or the pseudogene TRBV3-2) to TRBJ1-2; no definite D call. Trimming took 3 bases from V and 8 from J, leaving 7 bases between them. The CDR3 consists of 11 residues. Germline V gene sequence: CDR1 LGHDT, CDR2 YNNKEL (reference sequence). CDR3 sequence (DNA): TGTGCCAGCAGCCAGCGGAACGGCTACACCTTC. Translated, it gives CASSQRNGYTF.

J is TRBJ1-1 and V is TRBV19; a weak D match, TRBD1 (5 bases). The germline CDR1 and CDR2 sequences are LNHDA and SQIVND (reference sequence). Deletions cut 6 bases from V and 0 bases from J, with 17 bases between. The CDR3 is 16 amino acids. As DNA, the CDR3 is TGTGCCAGTAGCCAGACTCTGGGACTGATGAACACTGAAGCTTTCTTT. Protein product: CASSQTLGLMNTEAFF.

The chain combines TRBV7-7 with TRBJ2-7, with 8 bases matching TRBD1. The CDR3 is 13 residues long. V was clipped by 0 bases and J by 5 bases; unmatched bases: 0. Germline CDR1 SSHAT, CDR2 FNYEAQ (reference sequence). CDR3 amino acids: CASSLAGQDEQYF. DNA for the CDR3: TGTGCCAGCAGCTTAGCGGGACAGGACGAGCAGTACTTC.

This chain uses TRBV5-6 with TRBJ2-7; tentatively, D is TRBD2 (6 bases). Germline V CDR1 and CDR2: SGHDT, YYEEEE. CDR3 length: 16 residues. Deletions cut 2 bases from V and 5 bases from J, with 20 bases between. The CDR3 here is CASSLRGTGYVDEQYF. CDR3 in DNA: TGTGCCAGCAGCTTACGGGGGACGGGGTATGTGGACGAGCAGTACTTC. Based on the CDR3 plus reference TRBV5-6 and TRBJ2-7, the full variable domain is DAGVTQSPTHLIKTRGQQVTLRCSPKSGHDTVSWYQQALGQGPQFIFQYYEEEERQRGNFPDRFSGHQFPNYSSELNVNALLLGDSALYLCASSLRGTGYVDEQYFGPGTRLTVT.

The gene calls are TRBV6-5 and TRBJ1-2; tentative D call: TRBD1 (6 bases). The CDR3 is 13 residues long. Germline lookup yields CDR1 MNHEY and CDR2 SVGAGI. V was cut by 2 bases and J by 6 bases, with 10 bases left in between. The CDR3 here is CASSYRDTNGYTF. CDR3 sequence (DNA): TGTGCCAGCAGTTACCGGGACACAAATGGCTACACCTTC.

The V gene is TRBV5-1, the J gene TRBJ1-1; TRBD1 aligns across 11 bases. Trimming at V came to 0 bases and at J to 0 bases, leaving 7 bases not matched to a gene. Germline V gene lookup returns CDR1 SGHRS and CDR2 YFSETQ. The CDR3 has 18 amino acids. CDR3 sequence: CASSLAGTGGNMNTEAFF. CDR3 in DNA: TGCGCCAGCAGCTTGGCCGGGACAGGGGGAAACATGAACACTGAAGCTTTCTTT.

This chain joins TRBV4-1 and TRBJ1-4; 7 bases fit TRBD1. Unmatched junction bases numbered 17, after V lost 1 base and J lost 6 bases. The CDR3 has 19 residues. Germline V gene data show CDR1 as MGHRA and CDR2 as YSYEKL. CDR3 bases: TGCGCCAGCAGCCAAGCGAACACAGGGGTCGTTTCTAGTTATGAAAAACTGTTTTTT. It codes for CASSQANTGVVSSYEKLFF.

The V gene is TRBV18, the J gene TRBJ2-7; perhaps TRBD2 as D (6 bases). The CDR3 is 13 residues long. Germline CDR1 is KGHSH and CDR2 is LQKENI. V shed 3 bases and J shed 5 bases, with 11 bases lying between them. The CDR3 loop is CASSPGSGDEQYF. CDR3 sequence (DNA): TGTGCCAGCTCACCGGGGTCGGGGGACGAGCAGTACTTC. Full variable domain (remainder filled in from reference TRBV18 and TRBJ2-7): NAGVMQNPRHLVRRRGQEARLRCSPMKGHSHVYWYRQLPEEGLKFMVYLQKENIIDESGMPKERFSAEFPKEGPSILRIQQVVRGDSAAYFCASSPGSGDEQYFGPGTRLTVT.

This clone was seen just once. The chain employs TRBV5-1 and TRBJ1-1; 8 positions match TRBD1. The CDR3 covers 15 residues. Germline V gene sequence: CDR1 SGHRS, CDR2 YFSETQ. V was pared by 1 base and J by 2 bases, with 4 bases of the junction left unmatched. The CDR3 DNA reads TGCGCCAGCAGCTTGACAGGGGGGATTAACACTGAAGCTTTCTTT. Encoded protein: CASSLTGGINTEAFF.

The gene calls are TRBV28 and TRBJ1-2; D is uncertain. V was shortened by 3 bases and J by 8 bases, with 13 bases between the two germline ends. Germline lookup yields CDR1 MDHEN and CDR2 SYDVKM. The CDR3 contains 13 residues. The CDR3 loop is CASSFILDGGYTF. The CDR3 nucleotides are TGTGCCAGCAGTTTTATCCTAGATGGGGGCTACACCTTC.

This clone was seen more than once but under ten times. J is TRBJ1-4 and V is TRBV4-2; D might be TRBD1 (6 bases). V was shortened by 2 bases and J by 0 bases, with 10 bases between the two germline ends. Looked up from germline, CDR1 is LGHNA and CDR2 is YNFKEQ. The CDR3 runs 16 residues. The CDR3 spells CASSQSAGATNEKLFF. The CDR3 DNA follows: TGTGCCAGCAGCCAATCGGCAGGGGCAACTAATGAAAAACTGTTTTTT.

V usage is TRBV25-1 and J usage is TRBJ2-3; D is possibly TRBD1 (6 bases). The V end lost 6 bases, the J end lost 6 bases, and 13 bases lay between the germline ends. The CDR3 is made up of 13 amino acids. The germline CDR1 and CDR2 sequences are MGHDK and SYGVNS. The CDR3 DNA reads as TGTGCCAGCAGCAACAGGGTCGGGGATACGCAGTATTTT. This encodes CASSNRVGDTQYF.

The chain carries TRBV9 and TRBJ2-2; 9 bases map to TRBD1. V dropped 3 bases and J dropped 7; count of bases not matched to a gene: 7. Germline CDR1 is SGDLS and CDR2 is YYNGEE. This CDR3 region has 15 residues. The CDR3 here is CASSAGQGGSGELFF. Here the CDR3 DNA reads TGTGCCAGCAGCGCGGGACAGGGAGGCAGCGGGGAGCTGTTTTTT.

The V gene is TRBV4-1, the J gene TRBJ2-1; D might be TRBD2 (5 bases). Trimming left V 2 bases short and J 7 bases short, with 12 bases between. Looked up from germline, CDR1 is MGHRA and CDR2 is YSYEKL. The CDR3 is made up of 14 amino acids. For the CDR3, the DNA is TGCGCCAGCAGCCAAACACTAGAGGCGAATGAGCAGTTCTTC. This encodes CASSQTLEANEQFF.

The V and J genes are TRBV7-9 and TRBJ2-7; 9 bases are a match to TRBD1. Germline V gene lookup returns CDR1 SEHNR and CDR2 FQNEAQ (reference sequence). The V and J ends lost 6 bases and 6 bases, in that order; junction bases with no gene match: 9. The CDR3 runs to 14 residues. The CDR3 protein is CASSSGTGLAEQYF. The DNA of the CDR3 is TGTGCCAGCAGTTCCGGGACAGGGCTTGCCGAGCAGTACTTC. The complete variable domain, with remaining parts taken from reference TRBV7-9 and TRBJ2-7, reads DTGVSQNPRHKITKRGQNVTFRCDPISEHNRLYWYRQTLGQGPEFLTYFQNEAQLEKSRLLSDRFSAERPKGSFSTLEIQRTEQGDSAMYLCASSSGTGLAEQYFGPGTRLTVT.

This clone has a handful of counts. This rearrangement joins TRBV9 to TRBJ2-2; TRBD1 aligns across 7 bases. Germline V gives CDR1 SGDLS, CDR2 YYNGEE. V lost 3 bases, J lost 0 bases, and 5 bases stayed unmatched. This CDR3 has 16 residues. The CDR3 sequence is CASSGGQRSNTGELFF. CDR3 nucleotides: TGTGCCAGCAGCGGGGGACAGCGTTCGAACACCGGGGAGCTGTTTTTT. The whole variable domain, remainder taken from reference TRBV9 and TRBJ2-2, is DSGVTQTPKHLITATGQRVTLRCSPRSGDLSVYWYQQSLDQGLQFLIQYYNGEERAKGNILERFSAQQFPDLHSELNLSSLELGDSALYFCASSGGQRSNTGELFFGEGSRLTVL.

V is TRBV5-1 and J is TRBJ2-6; D is unclear. CDR1 SGHRS and CDR2 YFSETQ come from the germline V gene. V gave up 5 bases and J gave up 4 bases, with 16 bases separating them. The CDR3 spans 16 residues. CDR3 region: CASRPSLVLGANVLTF. The CDR3 DNA sequence: TGCGCCAGCAGGCCGAGTTTGGTATTGGGGGCCAACGTCCTGACTTTC.

The V gene is TRBV6-1, the J gene TRBJ2-7, with D possibly matching TRBD2 (5 bases). CDR1 is MNHNS and CDR2 is SASEGT in the germline V gene. The CDR3 contains 12 residues. Trimming took 3 bases from V and 5 from J, leaving 8 bases between them. This CDR3 is CASSDGRDEQYF. In DNA, the CDR3 is TGTGCCAGCAGTGATGGGCGGGACGAGCAGTACTTC.

V is TRBV6-1 and J is TRBJ2-7, with D possibly being TRBD1 (6 bases). The V gene lost 2 bases and the J gene lost 1 base, with 9 bases spanning the gap. This CDR3 is 14 amino acids long. From germline, CDR1 is MNHNS and CDR2 SASEGT. CDR3 amino acids: CASSEYGQSYEQYF. CDR3 nucleotide sequence: TGTGCCAGCAGTGAATACGGACAGTCCTACGAGCAGTACTTC.

The chain employs TRBV7-9 and TRBJ1-2; D is perhaps TRBD1 (5 bases). V was shortened by 2 bases and J by 2 bases, with 12 bases between the two germline ends. Germline V gives CDR1 SEHNR, CDR2 FQNEAQ (reference sequence). This CDR3 contains 15 residues. The CDR3 here is CASSLIFKGNYGYTF. CDR3 DNA: TGTGCCAGCAGCTTAATTTTCAAGGGGAACTATGGCTACACCTTC. Together with reference TRBV7-9 and TRBJ1-2, the CDR3 gives the full variable domain: DTGVSQNPRHKITKRGQNVTFRCDPISEHNRLYWYRQTLGQGPEFLTYFQNEAQLEKSRLLSDRFSAERPKGSFSTLEIQRTEQGDSAMYLCASSLIFKGNYGYTFGSGTRLTVV.